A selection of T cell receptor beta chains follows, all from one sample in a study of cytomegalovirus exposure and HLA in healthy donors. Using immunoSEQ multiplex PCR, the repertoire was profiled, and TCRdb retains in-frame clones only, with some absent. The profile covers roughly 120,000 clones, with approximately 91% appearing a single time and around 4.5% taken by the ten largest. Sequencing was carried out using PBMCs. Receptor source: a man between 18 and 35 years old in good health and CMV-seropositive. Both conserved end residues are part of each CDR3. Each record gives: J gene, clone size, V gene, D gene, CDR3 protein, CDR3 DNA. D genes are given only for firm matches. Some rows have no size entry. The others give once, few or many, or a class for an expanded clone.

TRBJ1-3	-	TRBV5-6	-	CASSIHSRENTIYF	TGTGCCAGCAGCATCCACAGCAGGGAAAACACCATATATTTT
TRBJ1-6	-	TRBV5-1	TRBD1	CASSPGQGFDSPLHF	TGCGCCAGCAGCCCGGGACAGGGTTTCGATTCACCCCTCCACTTT
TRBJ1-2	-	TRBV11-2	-	CASSLPNRDRDGYTF	TGTGCCAGCAGCTTACCGAACAGGGATCGGGATGGCTACACCTTC
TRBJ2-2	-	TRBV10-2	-	CASSPRGSGPGELFF	TGCGCCAGCAGCCCCAGGGGATCTGGGCCCGGGGAGCTGTTTTTT
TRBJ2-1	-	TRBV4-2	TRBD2	CATSTASGGYNEQFF	TGTGCCACCTCAACTGCTAGCGGGGGCTACAATGAGCAGTTCTTC
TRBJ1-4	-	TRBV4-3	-	CASSQYVGADEKLFF	TGCGCCAGCAGCCAATATGTGGGGGCAGATGAAAAACTGTTTTTT
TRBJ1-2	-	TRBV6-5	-	CASSYSKARGYGYTF	TGTGCCAGCAGTTACTCAAAGGCGCGGGGATATGGCTACACCTTC
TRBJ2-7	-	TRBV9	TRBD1	CASSRQGQGYEQYF	TGTGCCAGCAGTAGACAGGGGCAGGGCTACGAGCAGTACTTC
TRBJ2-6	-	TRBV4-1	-	CASSFRVHSGANVLTF	TGCGCCAGCAGCTTCAGGGTACACTCTGGGGCCAACGTCCTGACTTTC
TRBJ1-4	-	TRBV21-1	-	CAGWDFNRGLFNEKLFF	TGTGCCGGCTGGGACTTTAACCGGGGCCTTTTTAATGAAAAACTGTTTTTT
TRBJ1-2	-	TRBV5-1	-	CASSPGHTNYGYTF	TGCGCCAGCAGCCCGGGACATACTAACTATGGCTACACCTTC
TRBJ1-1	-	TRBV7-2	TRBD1	CASSLQAGGVTEAFF	TGTGCCAGCAGCTTACAGGCAGGGGGAGTCACTGAAGCTTTCTTT
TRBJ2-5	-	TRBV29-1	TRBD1	CSVVQGAKTQYF	TGCAGCGTTGTACAGGGGGCGAAGACCCAGTACTTC
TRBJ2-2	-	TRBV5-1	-	CASSLVEVAGELFF	TGCGCCAGCAGCTTGGTAGAGGTGGCCGGGGAGCTGTTTTTT
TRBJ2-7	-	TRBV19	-	CASSIGSKSSVYEQYF	TGTGCCAGTAGTATAGGGTCAAAGTCCTCGGTCTACGAGCAGTACTTC
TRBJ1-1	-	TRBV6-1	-	CASTLVRGNTEAFF	TGTGCCAGCACCCTGGTGCGGGGGAACACTGAAGCTTTCTTT
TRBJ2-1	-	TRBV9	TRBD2	CASSVGGLAGYNEQFF	TGTGCCAGCAGCGTAGGGGGACTAGCGGGTTACAATGAGCAGTTCTTC
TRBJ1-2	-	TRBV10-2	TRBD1	CASGQGLAGYTF	TGCGCCAGCGGACAGGGGCTGGCCGGCTACACCTTC
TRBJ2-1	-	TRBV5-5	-	CASIRGVGVRLDNEQFF	TGTGCCAGCATCCGAGGAGTTGGTGTGAGGCTGGACAATGAGCAGTTCTTC
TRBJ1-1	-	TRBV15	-	CATSNNMGGGTEAFF	TGTGCCACCAGCAACAACATGGGAGGTGGCACTGAAGCTTTCTTT
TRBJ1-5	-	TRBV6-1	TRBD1	CASTRGNQPQHF	TGTGCCAGCACCAGGGGGAATCAGCCCCAGCATTTT
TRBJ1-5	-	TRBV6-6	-	CASRSGNGQPQHF	TGTGCCAGCAGATCGGGTAATGGTCAGCCCCAGCATTTT
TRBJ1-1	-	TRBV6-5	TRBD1	CASSYDRENTEAFF	TGTGCCAGCAGTTATGACAGGGAAAACACTGAAGCTTTCTTT
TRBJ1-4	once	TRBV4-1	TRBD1	CASSPRQGAGEKLFF	TGCGCCAGCAGCCCACGACAGGGGGCGGGCGAAAAACTGTTTTTT
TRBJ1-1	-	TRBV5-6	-	CASSLWRGNTEAFF	TGTGCCAGCAGCTTGTGGCGGGGGAACACTGAAGCTTTCTTT
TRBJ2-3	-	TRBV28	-	CASSSPTGSTDTQYF	TGTGCCAGCAGTTCCCCGACAGGTAGCACAGATACGCAGTATTTT
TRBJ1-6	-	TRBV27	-	CASSSDRRNSPLHF	TGTGCCAGCAGTTCCGACAGGCGAAATTCACCCCTCCACTTT
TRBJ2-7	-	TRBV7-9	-	CASSLITLRSGYEQYF	TGTGCCAGCAGCCTGATAACCCTCCGGTCGGGCTACGAGCAGTACTTC
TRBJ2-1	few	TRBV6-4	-	CASSDSGINEQFF	TGTGCCAGCAGTGACTCTGGCATCAATGAGCAGTTCTTC
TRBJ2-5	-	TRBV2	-	CAGLPLGETQYF	TGTGCCGGACTACCCTTGGGGGAGACCCAGTACTTC
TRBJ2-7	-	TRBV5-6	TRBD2	CASSFSTSGWGVEYF	TGTGCCAGCAGCTTCAGTACTAGCGGATGGGGGGTGGAGTACTTC
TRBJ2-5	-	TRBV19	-	CASSVLLGQETQYF	TGTGCCAGTAGTGTACTACTAGGGCAAGAGACCCAGTACTTC
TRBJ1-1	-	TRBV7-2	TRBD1	CASSLVAGGRTEAFF	TGTGCCAGCAGCTTAGTGGCAGGGGGTCGCACTGAAGCTTTCTTT
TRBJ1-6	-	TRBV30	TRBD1	CARTEGGEGSPLHF	TGTGCTAGAACAGAAGGGGGCGAGGGCTCACCCCTCCACTTT
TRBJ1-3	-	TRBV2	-	CASSWERNTIYF	TGTGCCAGCAGCTGGGAGCGAAACACCATATATTTT
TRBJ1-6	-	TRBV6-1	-	CASSATRGNDSPLHF	TGTGCCAGCAGCGCAACGAGAGGAAACGATTCACCCCTCCACTTT
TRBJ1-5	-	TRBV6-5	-	CASAPTGSGQPQHF	TGTGCCAGCGCCCCCACAGGGTCAGGACAGCCCCAGCATTTT
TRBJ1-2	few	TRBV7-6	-	CASSFAGNYGYTF	TGTGCCAGCAGCTTCGCAGGGAACTATGGCTACACCTTC
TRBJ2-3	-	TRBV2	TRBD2	CASRNGLAGGPDTQYF	TGTGCCAGCAGGAACGGGCTAGCGGGGGGCCCAGATACGCAGTATTTT
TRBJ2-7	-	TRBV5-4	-	CASSLEQGPYEQYF	TGTGCCAGCAGCTTGGAACAGGGCCCCTACGAGCAGTACTTC
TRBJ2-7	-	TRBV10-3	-	CAISGDTPLYEQYF	TGTGCCATCAGTGGGGACACCCCTCTATACGAGCAGTACTTC
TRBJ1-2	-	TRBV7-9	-	CASSPTGSIHYGYTF	TGTGCCAGCAGCCCTACAGGGTCGATTCACTATGGCTACACCTTC
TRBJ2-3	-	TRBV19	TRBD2	CASSIGVGGAADTQYF	TGTGCCAGTAGTATAGGGGTCGGGGGGGCGGCAGATACGCAGTATTTT
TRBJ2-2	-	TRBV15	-	CATGRTPEGGELFF	TGTGCCACCGGGCGGACCCCGGAGGGCGGGGAGCTGTTTTTT
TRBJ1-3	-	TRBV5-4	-	CASSLASGDSGNTIYF	TGTGCCAGCAGCTTGGCCTCGGGGGACTCTGGAAACACCATATATTTT
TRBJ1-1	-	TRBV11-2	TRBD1	CASSPYPGQHNTEAFF	TGTGCCAGCAGCCCTTACCCGGGACAGCATAACACTGAAGCTTTCTTT
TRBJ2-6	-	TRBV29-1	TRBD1	CSVGFTGGAGANVLTF	TGCAGCGTTGGTTTCACAGGGGGCGCTGGGGCCAACGTCCTGACTTTC